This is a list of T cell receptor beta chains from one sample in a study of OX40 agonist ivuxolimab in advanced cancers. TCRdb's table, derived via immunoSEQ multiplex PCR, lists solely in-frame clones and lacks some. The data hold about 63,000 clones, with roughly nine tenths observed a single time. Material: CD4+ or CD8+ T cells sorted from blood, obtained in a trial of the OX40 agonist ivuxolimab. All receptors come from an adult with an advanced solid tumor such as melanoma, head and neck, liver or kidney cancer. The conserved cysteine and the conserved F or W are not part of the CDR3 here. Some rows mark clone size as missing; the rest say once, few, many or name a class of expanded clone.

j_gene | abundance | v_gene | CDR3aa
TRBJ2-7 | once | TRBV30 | AWSRRGTYEQY
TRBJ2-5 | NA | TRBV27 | ASSLSRGDQETQY
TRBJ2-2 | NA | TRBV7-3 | ASSPYRDRVTGELF
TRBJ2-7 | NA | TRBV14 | ASSQVGGLWNEQY
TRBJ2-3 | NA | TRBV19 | ASSEFPGLASDTQY
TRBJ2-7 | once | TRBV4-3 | ASSQDLGEQY
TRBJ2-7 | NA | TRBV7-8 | ASSSQAGGIAYEQY
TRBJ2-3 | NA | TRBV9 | ASSNGQGRVDTQY
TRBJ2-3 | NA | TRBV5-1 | ASSLEGGSTDTQY
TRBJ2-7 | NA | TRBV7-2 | ASSKTGTAYEQY
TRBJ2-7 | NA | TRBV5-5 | ASSLGWEGAYEQY
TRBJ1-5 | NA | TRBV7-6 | ASSRRLNQPQH
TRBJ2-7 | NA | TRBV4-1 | ASSQGVRNPDYEQY
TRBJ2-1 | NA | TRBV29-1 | SATGGYNEQF
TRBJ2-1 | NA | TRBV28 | ASSFWPRYSRGNEQF
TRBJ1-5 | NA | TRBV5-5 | ASSLTGPQPQH
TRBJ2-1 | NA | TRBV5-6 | ASSVRGRRNEQF
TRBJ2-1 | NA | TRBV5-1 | ASSSGTGAYNEQF
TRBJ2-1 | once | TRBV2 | ASSLIRVTYNEQF
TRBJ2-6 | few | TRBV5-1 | ASSSTGSGANVLT
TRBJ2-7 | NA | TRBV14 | ASSHPSGRAGRHEQY
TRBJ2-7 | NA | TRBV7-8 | ASSLGGLLGTYEQY
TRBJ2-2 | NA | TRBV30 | AWGREPGTGELF
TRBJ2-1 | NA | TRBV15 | ATRGLALYSYNEQF
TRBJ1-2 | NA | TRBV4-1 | ASSQEGGTGYT
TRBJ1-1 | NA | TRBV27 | ASMKAGVDTEAF
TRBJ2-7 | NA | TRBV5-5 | ASSGTSGYEQY
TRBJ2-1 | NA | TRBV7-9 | AQDRVDNEQF
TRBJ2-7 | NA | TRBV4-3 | ASSQDGSYEQY
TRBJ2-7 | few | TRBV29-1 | SAEFDTYEQY
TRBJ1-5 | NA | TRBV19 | ASSMGWVSNQPQH
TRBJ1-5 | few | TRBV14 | ASSQEDRGSQPQH
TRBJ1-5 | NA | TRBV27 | ASSSTGVQPQH
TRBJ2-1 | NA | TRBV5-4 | ASSLVGAPHNEQF
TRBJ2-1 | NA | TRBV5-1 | ASSPGTGLSSGSNEQF
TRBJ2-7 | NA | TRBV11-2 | ASSFGLAESEQY
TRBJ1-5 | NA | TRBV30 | AWSDSNQPQH
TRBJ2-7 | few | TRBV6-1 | ASSAGTGYEQY
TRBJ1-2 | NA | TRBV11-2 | ASSFTTTGYT
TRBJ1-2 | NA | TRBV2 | ASSSDRVLSYGYT
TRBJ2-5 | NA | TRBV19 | ASSDSGSVKETQY
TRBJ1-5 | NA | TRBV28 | ASRQQGSGNQPQH
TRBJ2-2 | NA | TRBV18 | ASSLGPTGELF
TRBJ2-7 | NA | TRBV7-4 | ASSLVCLAGQSSYEQY
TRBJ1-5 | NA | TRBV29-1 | SVLTGGINQPQH
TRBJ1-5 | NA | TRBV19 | ATRRSNQPQH
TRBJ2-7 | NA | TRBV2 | ASSLGTSGRSYEQY
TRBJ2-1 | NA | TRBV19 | ASSTPTGVVNEQF
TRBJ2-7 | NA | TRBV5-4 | ASSFQGYEQY
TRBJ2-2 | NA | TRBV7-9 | ASGKTSGELF
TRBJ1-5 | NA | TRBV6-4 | ASSDGDREVIDNQPQH